This T cell receptor (beta chain) is drawn from a study of blood T cell repertoires in COVID-19 (dated by TCRdb to about 2020). The study in broad terms: Samples from collaborators originated in the United States, Italy and Spain and spanned both the acute and convalescent phases of COVID-19. The prospective study material was composed of cDNA or gDNA derived from T cells, B-cell-depleted T cells, or PBMCs. The dataset comprised deeply sampled blood TCRbeta repertoires from subjects exposed to, actively infected with, or recovered from COVID-19. A freely available public database, intended as a resource for researchers studying the immune response to SARS-CoV-2, is where the repertoires were released. The samples were drawn from two sources: the first 160 participants of the ongoing ImmuneRACE study, and some 1,300 subjects contributed by 6 global collaborators. A de-identified subject ID, COVID-19 status, age in years and sex were almost always included in the sample metadata. Where HLA class I and class II types were available, the types were taken from metadata supplied by the sample provider, not from assay-based typing.

The CDR1 and CDR2 encoded by the germline V gene are SGHRS and YFSETQ. V ends up 0 bases short and J 8 bases short, with an unmatched junction base count of 3. Spanning cysteine to phenylalanine, the CDR3 consists of 15 amino acids. Left in the record is the CDR3 DNA by itself, 45 bases read in frame from the first base. Summary of the overall study and its limitations: Clinical and demographic metadata were provided uncurated, with the amount varying by source and participant.

A second Seattle source provided samples from volunteer blood donors who had recovered from COVID-19. Each collaborating institution followed its own protocols to collect whole blood in K2EDTA tubes. For TCRbeta analysis, collaborators shipped samples as frozen whole blood, isolated PBMCs, or DNA extracted from either of those sample types. Comment on this clone: The antigen it binds to is not known. Per-base qualities were not stored, and no clone one base away is much larger.

TCRbeta CDR3 regions were amplified from genomic DNA by means of the immunoSEQ Assay, a bias-controlled multiplex PCR. The original methods were these. Nucleated cell counts per sample were estimated from amplification of reference gene primers within the assay. To quantify the absolute abundance of each unique TCRbeta CDR3 rearrangement, sequence reads were collapsed and filtered. For each sample, productive Simpson clonality was calculated by taking the square root of Simpson's diversity index across productive rearrangements. This immuneACCESS table, as held by TCRdb, lists in-frame sequences with V and J called but not all clones. Of the missing ones, under half trace to an unresolved V gene in checked studies; the others have no known cause. That table gives V, J and clone size, and the DNA gave D and trimming. The sample profile shows 200,000 or so clones; 70% to 90% of them were found once. About 6.6% of the sample lies in the top ten.

In this chain, TRBV5-1 is recombined with TRBJ2-1, with 12 central nucleotides matching TRBD2. This sequence was found in a woman in her forties who had recovered from COVID-19. Sequencing was done on a sample of peripheral blood. The CDR3 protein sequence reads: CASSLGLAGEDEQFF. The DNA is TGCGCCAGCAGCTTGGGACTAGCGGGAGAGGATGAGCAGTTCTTC.